Below, 12 T cell receptor beta chains from the same sample are listed, as sequenced in a study of blood T cell repertoires in COVID-19. TCRdb's table, derived via immunoSEQ multiplex PCR, lists solely in-frame clones and lacks some. The table shows about 160,000 clones, with 70% to 90% occurring only once. What was sequenced was PBMCs or T cells enriched from blood (not recorded which). Receptors originate from a woman between 45 and 60 years old who had recovered from COVID-19.

This clone was observed once. The rearrangement joins TRBV11-3 to TRBJ2-3; perhaps TRBD1 as D (6 bases). This CDR3 spans 15 amino acids. The V and J ends lost 5 bases and 6 bases respectively, with 18 bases between them. CDR1 and CDR2 from the germline V gene are SGHNT and YENEEA. The CDR3 DNA reads as TGTGCCAGCAGCCCTAGGTCCCGAGGGGGTGATACGCAGTATTTT. Translating gives CASSPRSRGGDTQYF.

The chain carries TRBV6-5 and TRBJ2-7, with 10 bases lining up with TRBD2. Per the germline V gene, CDR1 is MNHEY and CDR2 is SVGAGI. The CDR3 is made up of 14 amino acids. V gave up 6 bases and J gave up 2 bases; unmatched junction bases: 4. This CDR3 reads CASRPSGGAYEQYF. CDR3 in DNA: TGTGCCAGCAGACCCAGCGGGGGGGCCTACGAGCAGTACTTC.

The chain recombines TRBV6-5 with TRBJ1-3; the D is unclear. Germline-derived CDR1 and CDR2 are MNHEY and SVGAGI. This CDR3 has 14 residues. Trimming took off 2 bases at V and 4 bases at J, with 9 bases between the two ends. CDR3 nucleotide sequence: TGTGCCAGCAGTTACGTGCCGCTAGGAAACACCATATATTTT. As protein: CASSYVPLGNTIYF.

The gene calls are TRBV5-1 and TRBJ1-1; tentatively, D is TRBD1 (6 bases). CDR3 length equals 18 residues. Germline CDR1 and CDR2: SGHRS and YFSETQ. Trimming took off 2 bases at V and 1 base at J, with 21 bases between the two ends. CDR3 in amino acids: CASSFNRVSQLQNTEAFF. Written as DNA, the CDR3 is TGCGCCAGCAGCTTTAACAGGGTTTCCCAGCTCCAGAACACTGAAGCTTTCTTT.

This clone was counted a single time. The CDR3 nucleotides read TGTGCCAGCAGTTTAAAGGGGTCCTCCTTATACGAGCAGTACTTC. Its translation is CASSLKGSSLYEQYF. The chain combines TRBV27 with TRBJ2-7; possible D gene TRBD1, 5 bases. Deletions cut 2 bases from V and 4 bases from J, with 15 bases between. The CDR3 contains 15 residues. Germline V gene data show CDR1 as MNHEY and CDR2 as SMNVEV (reference sequence).

The chain combines TRBV19 with TRBJ1-4, with D hard to call. Germline CDR1 reads LNHDA; CDR2 reads SQIVND (reference sequence). Trimming left V 3 bases short and J 4 bases short, with 9 bases between. The CDR3 extends over 14 amino acids. CDR3 amino acids: CASSMGGVNEKLFF. The DNA for the CDR3 is TGTGCCAGTAGTATGGGAGGAGTTAATGAAAAACTGTTTTTT.

V and J are TRBV4-2 and TRBJ2-6; TRBD1 agrees at 9 bases. The ends lost 1 base at V and 0 bases at J; junction bases unmatched: 1. The length of the CDR3 is 17 residues. Germline CDR1 and CDR2: LGHNA and YNFKEQ. The CDR3, as DNA: TGTGCCAGCAGCCAAGGGACAGGGGACTCTGGGGCCAACGTCCTGACTTTC. It codes for CASSQGTGDSGANVLTF.

This chain uses TRBV6-4 with TRBJ1-1; TRBD1 matches 7 bases. Per germline, CDR1 MRHNA and CDR2 SNTAGT. The CDR3 extends over 15 amino acids. V lost 4 bases and J lost 2; bases outside the gene matches: 7. In nucleotides, the CDR3 is TGTGCCAGCAGTGTCCTCGCAGGGGGTAACACTGAAGCTTTCTTT. It translates to CASSVLAGGNTEAFF.

This chain connects TRBV3-1 (or the pseudogene TRBV3-2) to TRBJ1-1, with unresolved D. This CDR3 region has 15 residues. The germline V gene encodes CDR1 LGHDT and CDR2 YNNKEL (reference sequence). Trimming removed 1 base at V and 7 bases at J, with 16 bases between. This CDR3 reads CASSQVQSGGGEAFF. The DNA for the CDR3 is TGTGCCAGCAGCCAAGTACAGTCAGGAGGTGGTGAAGCTTTCTTT.

The CDR3 protein is CASSLELTGELFF. The CDR3, as DNA: TGTGCCAGCAGTCTCGAACTCACCGGGGAGCTGTTTTTT. The rearrangement uses TRBV12-3 or TRBV12-4 and TRBJ2-2; unclear D gene. The length of the CDR3 is 13 residues. Trimming shortened V by 5 bases and J by 4 bases, and 8 bases separated the two germline ends.

This chain joins TRBV3-1 (or the pseudogene TRBV3-2) and TRBJ1-5; the D is unclear. From germline, CDR1 is LGHDT and CDR2 YNNKEL (reference sequence). V lost 5 bases and J lost 6, with 17 bases in between. This CDR3 is 15 amino acids long. The CDR3 spells CASSTGSGSAQPQHF. In DNA form, the CDR3 reads TGTGCCAGCAGCACCGGCTCGGGAAGTGCTCAGCCCCAGCATTTT.

The chain joins TRBV2 to TRBJ1-2; tentatively, D is TRBD1 (5 bases). This CDR3 contains 13 residues. Germline V gene data show CDR1 as SNHLY and CDR2 as FYNNEI. The V and J ends lost 7 bases and 7 bases respectively, with 16 bases between them. CDR3 residues: CASTVGGRGGYTF. The CDR3 DNA is TGTGCCAGCACCGTAGGAGGGAGGGGTGGCTACACCTTC.